A single sample gave rise to the 25 T cell receptor beta chains below, sequenced in a study of T cell repertoires in aging, cancer and after chemotherapy. Amplification of TCR beta used genomic DNA extracted from peripheral blood. A mixed TRB-A/B primer pool amplified rearranged TRB by multiplex touch-down PCR. From the multiplex PCR reads, TCRdb called clonotypes with MiXCR, one entry per CDR3 protein. This sample has several thousand distinct CDR3 sequences, with 30% to 40% found just once. Sample: blood. These receptors were collected from a human donor with a blood cancer. The donor label of this sample is uncertain.

The chain couples TRBV6-5 to TRBJ2-5; 8 bases are a match to TRBD1. The CDR3 consists of 15 residues. V lost 6 bases and J lost 1; bases outside the gene matches: 7. The germline V gene encodes CDR1 MNHEY and CDR2 SVGAGI. Here the CDR3 reads CASSPQGDGQETQYF. CDR3 DNA sequence: TGTGCCAGCAGCCCACAGGGGGACGGCCAAGAGACCCAGTACTTC.

This chain joins TRBV7-6 and TRBJ1-5; D not resolved. Trimming took off 2 bases at V and 2 bases at J, with 7 bases between the two ends. There are 14 residues in the CDR3. Germline CDR1 is SGHVS and CDR2 is FNYEAQ. DNA for the CDR3: TGTGCCAGCAGCTTATACCATGGCAATCAGCCCCAGCATTTT. Its protein product is CASSLYHGNQPQHF. The full variable domain, with the rest looked up from reference TRBV7-6 and TRBJ1-5, is GAGVSQSPRYKVTKRGQDVALRCDPISGHVSLYWYRQALGQGPEFLTYFNYEAQQDKSGLPNDRFSAERPEGSISTLTIQRTEQRDSAMYRCASSLYHGNQPQHFGDGTRLSIL.

This clonotype is termed medium-sized. This chain connects TRBV7-9 to TRBJ1-1; TRBD1 is a possible D gene (6 bases). The germline V and J ends were trimmed by 1 base and 4 bases, with 10 bases remaining between them. The germline V gene has CDR1 SEHNR and CDR2 FQNEAQ (reference sequence). The CDR3 length is 14 residues. The chain's CDR3 is CASSLVGGGTEAFF. CDR3 sequence (DNA): TGTGCCAGCAGCTTAGTGGGGGGCGGCACTGAAGCTTTCTTT.

The chain uses TRBV5-6 and TRBJ2-3; no clear D. V was pared by 0 bases and J by 5 bases, with 10 bases between. Germline V lookup: CDR1 SGHDT, CDR2 YYEEEE. CDR3 length: 14 residues. The CDR3 is CASSLAARQDTQYF. The CDR3 DNA reads TGTGCCAGCAGCTTGGCGGCTAGACAAGATACGCAGTATTTT.

J is TRBJ2-7 and V is TRBV20-1, with no clear D. The germline V gene encodes CDR1 DFQATT and CDR2 SNEGSKA (reference sequence). The CDR3 runs 13 residues. V lost 6 bases, J lost 4 bases, and 16 bases lay in between. The CDR3 DNA reads TGCAGTGCCTCCTCTGGGGAATATTACGAGCAGTACTTC. Protein: CSASSGEYYEQYF.

The J gene is TRBJ2-2, the V gene TRBV20-1; 14 bases fit TRBD2. The CDR3 loop spans 16 amino acids. V gave up 3 bases and J gave up 3 bases; unmatched junction bases: 3. Germline values: CDR1 DFQATT, CDR2 SNEGSKA (reference sequence). The CDR3 region has the DNA TGCAGTGCTAGGGGACTAGCGGGAGAGGACACCGGGGAGCTGTTTTTT. It encodes CSARGLAGEDTGELFF.

A few counts support this clonotype. This chain joins TRBV7-2 and TRBJ2-2; D is unresolved. Germline V gene data show CDR1 as SGHTA and CDR2 as FQGNSA. V was pared by 2 bases and J by 2 bases, with 12 bases between. CDR3 length: 16 amino acids. CDR3 coding DNA: TGTGCCAGCAGCTTATTTGTTGGGCTAAACACCGGGGAGCTGTTTTTT. Its protein is CASSLFVGLNTGELFF. Full variable domain (remainder filled in from reference TRBV7-2 and TRBJ2-2): GAGVSQSPSNKVTEKGKDVELRCDPISGHTALYWYRQSLGQGLEFLIYFQGNSAPDKSGLPSDRFSAERTGGSVSTLTIQRTQQEDSAVYLCASSLFVGLNTGELFFGEGSRLTVL.

This clonotype is classed as medium-sized. The gene calls are TRBV30 and TRBJ1-2; 8 nucleotides match TRBD1. Germline assignment: CDR1 GTSNPN and CDR2 SVGIG (reference sequence). Trimming removed 2 bases from V and 4 bases from J; junction bases left unmatched: 3. The CDR3 spans 13 residues. Here the CDR3 reads CAWSRDRPYGYTF. Written as DNA, the CDR3 is TGTGCCTGGAGTCGGGACAGGCCCTATGGCTACACCTTC.

This chain uses TRBV7-2 with TRBJ2-5, with unresolved D. The CDR3 spans 13 residues. Germline CDR1 and CDR2: SGHTA and FQGNSA. V was shortened by 5 bases and J by 5 bases, with 12 bases between the two germline ends. The CDR3 loop is CASSRGRLETQYF. The CDR3 coding sequence is TGTGCCAGCAGCCGCGGAAGGTTGGAGACCCAGTACTTC.

By share, this clonotype counts as medium-sized. The chain links TRBV7-2 to TRBJ1-5; D call uncertain. CDR1 is SGHTA and CDR2 is FQGNSA in the germline V gene. Trimming pared 7 bases from V and 6 bases from J, leaving 16 bases between. This CDR3 spans 14 amino acids. The CDR3 loop is CASTQRWGSQPQHF. CDR3 DNA: TGTGCCAGCACCCAAAGGTGGGGAAGTCAGCCCCAGCATTTT.

The rearrangement uses TRBV12-3 or TRBV12-4 and TRBJ2-7, with D perhaps TRBD1 or TRBD2 (6 bases each). V was clipped by 3 bases and J by 7 bases, with 13 bases between them. The CDR3 extends over 13 amino acids. The CDR3 nucleotides read TGTGCCAGCAGTTTGACCATAGGGGGGGAGCAGTACTTC. Translation gives CASSLTIGGEQYF.

This clonotype showed up just a few times. The J gene is TRBJ2-7, the V gene TRBV13; unclear D gene. Deletions cut 0 bases from V and 5 bases from J, with 2 bases between. CDR3 size: 11 residues. The germline gives CDR1 PRHDT, CDR2 FYEKMQ (reference sequence). For the CDR3, the DNA is TGTGCCAGCAGCTTAGGCGACGAGCAGTACTTC. It is translated as CASSLGDEQYF.

V and J are TRBV29-1 and TRBJ2-3; 8 positions match TRBD1. The CDR3 runs 14 residues. Germline V gives CDR1 SQVTM, CDR2 ANQGSEA. Unmatched junction bases numbered 11, after V lost 5 bases and J lost 7 bases. CDR3 residues: CSVRPGGPMYTQYF. In DNA form, the CDR3 reads TGCAGCGTTCGGCCAGGGGGCCCTATGTATACGCAGTATTTT.

This clonotype was counted only a few times. V gene TRBV19 combines with J gene TRBJ1-2; D might be TRBD1 (5 bases). Between the trimmed V and J ends, which lost 4 bases and 6 bases, there was a span of 15 bases. Germline-derived CDR1 and CDR2 are LNHDA and SQIVND (reference sequence). CDR3 length equals 14 residues. DNA of the CDR3: TGTGCCAGTAGTAACTGGGACCGGCTACATGGCTACACCTTC. This gives the protein CASSNWDRLHGYTF.

This clonotype rates as medium-sized. The chain has TRBV5-6 and TRBJ1-1, with D hard to call. CDR3 length: 12 amino acids. Per the germline V gene, CDR1 is SGHDT and CDR2 is YYEEEE. V lost 2 bases and J lost 5, with 7 bases in between. In DNA form, the CDR3 reads TGTGCCAGCAGCTTACGAGGGACTGAAGCTTTCTTT. The encoded protein is CASSLRGTEAFF.

This clonotype is judged medium-sized. CDR3 in DNA: TGTGCCTGGAGTGTACGCGTAACAGATACGCAGTATTTT. As protein: CAWSVRVTDTQYF. The J gene is TRBJ2-3, the V gene TRBV30; D is ambiguous. With 0 bases removed from V and 3 bases from J, the gap between germline ends came to 7 bases. The CDR3 covers 13 residues. Germline lookup yields CDR1 GTSNPN and CDR2 SVGIG (reference sequence).

This chain uses TRBV12-3 or TRBV12-4 with TRBJ1-3; D call uncertain. V lost 10 bases and J 0 bases, leaving 7 bases between the germline ends. The CDR3 has 12 amino acids. This CDR3 reads CATAASGNTIYF. The CDR3 DNA sequence: TGTGCCACCGCAGCCTCTGGAAACACCATATATTTT.

The chain employs TRBV10-1 and TRBJ2-1; TRBD2 agrees at 9 bases. This CDR3 is 15 amino acids long. Germline CDR1 is WNHNN and CDR2 is SYGVQD (reference sequence). After removal of 3 bases from V and 5 bases from J, the junction contained 5 bases not matched to a gene. The CDR3 bases are TGCGCCAGCAGTGAAATAGCGGGAGCTGACAATGAGCAGTTCTTC. It codes for CASSEIAGADNEQFF.

This clonotype is deemed medium-sized (0.01 to 0.1%). The rearrangement links TRBV10-3 to TRBJ2-7, with 7 bases that match TRBD1. V lost 4 bases and J lost 3; bases outside the gene matches: 9. This CDR3 spans 15 amino acids. In germline, CDR1 is ENHRY, CDR2 SYGVKD. CDR3 nucleotides: TGTGCCATCAGTGCGGCCGGGACAGCTAACTACGAGCAGTACTTC. Residues: CAISAAGTANYEQYF.

The V gene is TRBV6-5, the J gene TRBJ1-1; no definite D call. This CDR3 comprises 13 residues. V lost 5 bases, J lost 1 base, and 8 bases lay in between. Germline loops: CDR1 MNHEY, CDR2 SVGAGI. Here the CDR3 DNA reads TGTGCCAGCAGTAACCCGGGGAACACTGAAGCTTTCTTT. This codes for CASSNPGNTEAFF.

The genes are TRBV19 and TRBJ1-4, with unresolved D. The CDR3 runs 18 residues. Trimming shortened V by 7 bases and J by 5 bases, and 26 bases separated the two germline ends. CDR1 and CDR2 from the germline V gene are LNHDA and SQIVND (reference sequence). In nucleotides, the CDR3 is TGTGCCAGTACCCCGGCCGCGATGACAAGGCGAGAAAATGAAAAACTGTTTTTT. As protein: CASTPAAMTRRENEKLFF. The variable domain in full, completed from reference TRBV19 and TRBJ1-4, reads DGGITQSPKYLFRKEGQNVTLSCEQNLNHDAMYWYRQDPGQGLRLIYYSQIVNDFQKGDIAEGYSVSREKKESFPLTVTSAQKNPTAFYLCASTPAAMTRRENEKLFFGSGTQLSVL.

This clonotype was detected a few times. V gene TRBV5-6 combines with J gene TRBJ2-7, with 9 positions matching TRBD1. V was clipped by 4 bases and J by 5 bases; unmatched bases: 7. The CDR3 contains 14 residues. The germline CDR1 and CDR2 sequences are SGHDT and YYEEEE. CDR3 residues: CASSHRGLVNEQYF. CDR3 nucleotide sequence: TGTGCCAGCAGCCACAGGGGGCTAGTCAACGAGCAGTACTTC.

This chain uses TRBV12-3 or TRBV12-4 with TRBJ2-3; D is possibly TRBD1 (5 bases). Trimming shortened V by 6 bases and J by 3 bases, and 16 bases separated the two germline ends. The CDR3 totals 15 residues. CDR3 loop: CASRRQFYGTDTQYF. The CDR3 DNA is TGTGCCAGCAGGCGACAGTTCTACGGGACAGATACGCAGTATTTT.

Only a few counts were recorded for this clonotype. The chain uses TRBV12-3 or TRBV12-4 and TRBJ2-1; TRBD1 matches at 7 bases. V shed 6 bases and J 12 bases; nucleotides not matched to a gene: 8. This CDR3 spans 12 amino acids. In nucleotides, the CDR3 is TGTGCCAGCAGGGGACAGCTAAGTGGGCAGTTCTTC. Its protein is CASRGQLSGQFF.

The chain employs TRBV5-6 and TRBJ2-5; TRBD1 matches at 9 bases. From germline, CDR1 is SGHDT and CDR2 YYEEEE. The CDR3 is 16 amino acids. The V and J ends lost 4 bases and 11 bases, in that order; junction bases with no gene match: 18. The CDR3 DNA follows: TGTGCCAGCAGCGCCGCCCTTCGGACAGGGGCGCGGGAGCAGTACTTC. This codes for CASSAALRTGAREQYF.